This record covers a single TCR beta chain. Its antigen has not been determined. No base-level quality is on record; no much larger clone is a single base apart. This sample was taken from a study of technical replicates of blood from a few donors (dated by TCRdb to about 2017). Library preparation used the immunoSEQ multiplex PCR assay. TCRdb carries this immuneACCESS record with in-frame sequences only. Its versions omit some clonotypes, under half of them owing to an unresolved V gene in the studies checked, with the rest unexplained. The sample yields roughly 74,000 clones; 91% were counted once. Of the sample, under 0.5% is held by the ten largest clones. V gives up 5 bases and J gives up 8 bases, and the segment between their germline ends measures 10 bases. Taken from cysteine to phenylalanine, the CDR3 has 11 residues. Only the CDR3 DNA stays, 33 bases, in frame from base 1. CDR1 and CDR2, per the germline V gene (reference sequence), are DFQATT and SNEGSKA.

The sequence was obtained from a human donor in good health. The rearrangement joined TRBV20-1 to TRBJ2-1; TRBD2 is perhaps the D gene, given 5 matching bases. Sequencing input: T cells isolated from PBMCs. The nucleotide sequence reads as follows: TGCAGTGCTTGGAGGTGGGATGAGCAGTTCTTC. Its protein product is CSAWRWDEQFF.